One sample yielded the 26 T cell receptor beta chains listed below, sequenced in a study of CD8+ T cells in alopecia areata. It was cDNA, reverse transcribed from extracted RNA, that served as the sequencing template. The assay was immunoSEQ multiplex PCR, and TCRdb's table has in-frame clones only and misses some. The sample carries about 99,000 clones, roughly half recorded once. The sample consisted of CD4+ T cells sorted from blood. These receptors were taken from a human donor in good health.

This clone was counted between two and nine times. The germline gene is not matched at one end of the junction; a read error may be the cause. The rearrangement links TRBV28 to TRBJ1-2, with D possibly matching TRBD1 (5 bases). CDR3 length: 12 amino acids. The germline CDR1 and CDR2 sequences are MDHEN and SYDVKM. CDR3: CASSLSEGKVAF. In DNA, the CDR3 is TGTGCCAGCAGTTTAAGTGAGGGGAAAGTAGCCTTC.

CDR3 loop: CAWTRGHLNTEAFF. CDR3 sequence (DNA): TGTGCCTGGACCAGGGGGCACCTGAACACTGAAGCTTTCTTT. This chain connects TRBV30 to TRBJ1-1, with 8 bases aligning to TRBD1. Germline-derived CDR1 and CDR2 are GTSNPN and SVGIG (reference sequence). The CDR3 runs to 14 residues. With V trimmed by 4 bases and J by 0 bases, 4 bases remained unmatched.

Details on this clone: Different DNA sequences within this sample yield the same CDR3. The V call is TRBV15, the J call TRBJ2-5, with a weak D call TRBD1 (5 bases). V was shortened by 0 bases and J by 2 bases, with 7 bases between the two germline ends. The CDR3 consists of 14 residues. Germline lookup yields CDR1 LNHNV and CDR2 YYDKDF (reference sequence). The CDR3 DNA is TGTGCCACCAGCAGAGATAGGGGTCAAGAGACCCAGTACTTC. Residues: CATSRDRGQETQYF. Together with reference TRBV15 and TRBJ2-5, the CDR3 gives the full variable domain: DAMVIQNPRYQVTQFGKPVTLSCSQTLNHNVMYWYQQKSSQAPKLLFHYYDKDFNNEADTPDNFQSRRPNTSFCFLDIRSPGLGDTAMYLCATSRDRGQETQYFGPGTRLLVL.

The chain joins TRBV27 to TRBJ1-2; weak D call: TRBD1 (5 bases). Trimming shortened V by 0 bases and J by 11 bases, and 16 bases separated the two germline ends. Germline CDR1 is MNHEY and CDR2 is SMNVEV (reference sequence). The CDR3 has 14 amino acids. The CDR3 DNA sequence: TGTGCCAGCAGTTTATCTTCGACAGCTGGGCTATACACCTTC. This codes for CASSLSSTAGLYTF.

The chain uses TRBV4-1 and TRBJ1-1; D gene unclear. V lost 4 bases and J lost 7, with 13 bases in between. The germline V gene encodes CDR1 MGHRA and CDR2 YSYEKL. There are 13 residues in the CDR3. The chain's CDR3 is CASSRLLAGEAFF. The CDR3 DNA reads TGCGCCAGCAGCCGATTGCTTGCTGGTGAAGCTTTCTTT.

The chain carries TRBV5-1 and TRBJ2-2; D is tentatively TRBD1 or TRBD2 (5 bases each). The CDR3 spans 14 residues. Trimming cost V 3 bases and J 6 bases, with 12 bases left between them. Germline V lookup: CDR1 SGHRS, CDR2 YFSETQ. The CDR3 loop reads CASSSPRDAGELFF. The CDR3 nucleotides are TGCGCCAGCAGCTCGCCCCGGGACGCCGGGGAGCTGTTTTTT. Full variable domain (outside the CDR3, taken from reference TRBV5-1 and TRBJ2-2): KAGVTQTPRYLIKTRGQQVTLSCSPISGHRSVSWYQQTPGQGLQFLFEYFSETQRNKGNFPGRFSGRQFSNSRSEMNVSTLELGDSALYLCASSSPRDAGELFFGEGSRLTVL.

The chain links TRBV5-6 to TRBJ2-1, with 8 bases fitting TRBD1. The junction had 16 bases not matched to a gene; V was cut back by 7 bases and J by 4 bases. The CDR3 is 17 residues long. CDR1 and CDR2 from the germline V gene are SGHDT and YYEEEE. As DNA, the CDR3 is TGTGCCAGCCTCCCCTTCCACTCGGGACAGGCTTACAATGAGCAGTTCTTC. Translation gives CASLPFHSGQAYNEQFF.

This clone was counted once. The chain employs TRBV6-5 and TRBJ1-1; 7 bases align to TRBD1. V trimming: 3 bases; J trimming: 14 bases; junction bases outside the gene matches: 9. This CDR3 has 12 residues. Germline loops: CDR1 MNHEY, CDR2 SVGAGI. CDR3 residues: CASSYGTARRFF. CDR3 bases: TGTGCCAGCAGTTATGGGACAGCCCGACGGTTCTTT.

The chain uses TRBV5-6 and TRBJ1-1; D is undetermined. Trimming removed 0 bases at V and 3 bases at J, with 9 bases between. Germline lookup yields CDR1 SGHDT and CDR2 YYEEEE. The CDR3 extends over 14 amino acids. The DNA of the CDR3 is TGTGCCAGCAGCTTGGCCCTCGAATACACTGAAGCTTTCTTT. Translation: CASSLALEYTEAFF.

This clone was seen only a few times. The rearrangement links TRBV18 to TRBJ1-5; D might be TRBD1 (5 bases). This CDR3 is 13 amino acids long. V gave up 2 bases and J gave up 9 bases, with 11 bases separating them. Germline CDR1 and CDR2: KGHSH and LQKENI. The CDR3 sequence is CASSPGGGRPQHF. CDR3 bases: TGTGCCAGCTCACCAGGGGGGGGTCGGCCCCAGCATTTT.

This clone turned up a few times. Other nucleotide sequences from this sample produce the same CDR3. This chain joins TRBV18 and TRBJ2-5; weak D call: TRBD1 (6 bases). Deletions cut 3 bases from V and 2 bases from J, with 7 bases between. CDR1 KGHSH and CDR2 LQKENI come from the germline V gene. This CDR3 has 13 residues. The CDR3 region has the DNA TGTGCCAGCTCACCTGGACAGCAAGAGACCCAGTACTTC. It yields the protein CASSPGQQETQYF. The whole variable domain, remainder taken from reference TRBV18 and TRBJ2-5, is NAGVMQNPRHLVRRRGQEARLRCSPMKGHSHVYWYRQLPEEGLKFMVYLQKENIIDESGMPKERFSAEFPKEGPSILRIQQVVRGDSAAYFCASSPGQQETQYFGPGTRLLVL.

This clone has just a few counts. This chain joins TRBV29-1 and TRBJ1-2; unclear D gene. Germline V gene sequence: CDR1 SQVTM, CDR2 ANQGSEA. The V end was cut by 6 bases, the J end by 7 bases, with 3 bases between. There are 8 residues in the CDR3. As DNA, the CDR3 is TGCAGCGTCCCTGGCTACACCTTC. The encoded protein is CSVPGYTF.

The chain combines TRBV5-1 with TRBJ2-5; D may be TRBD1 (6 bases). Per the germline V gene, CDR1 is SGHRS and CDR2 is YFSETQ. The V gene lost 2 bases and the J gene lost 3 bases, with 17 bases spanning the gap. The CDR3 contains 16 residues. The CDR3 here is CASSLRITGQKETQYF. CDR3 DNA: TGCGCCAGCAGCTTACGGATTACCGGACAGAAAGAGACCCAGTACTTC.

V is TRBV7-2 and J is TRBJ1-2, with D uncertain. Germline loops: CDR1 SGHTA, CDR2 FQGNSA. The CDR3 covers 14 residues. Trimming removed 3 bases from V and 0 bases from J, with 8 bases in between. The CDR3 is CASSFGPANYGYTF. CDR3 in DNA: TGTGCCAGCAGCTTTGGACCAGCTAACTATGGCTACACCTTC.

This clone was detected once. Here the CDR3 DNA reads TGTGCCAGCAGCGCGTGGACAGGGCGTAACACTGAAGCTTTCTTT. It yields the protein CASSAWTGRNTEAFF. The chain carries TRBV5-4 and TRBJ1-1; 8 nucleotides align to TRBD1. The CDR3 spans 15 residues. Unmatched junction bases numbered 7, after V lost 4 bases and J lost 2 bases. CDR1 and CDR2 (germline): SGHNT, YYREEE (reference sequence).

The table lists this clone with a few counts. This chain uses TRBV18 with TRBJ2-3; 10 bases are shared with TRBD2. Germline CDR1 is KGHSH and CDR2 is LQKENI. This CDR3 is built from 16 residues. Germline trimming cut 6 bases from V and 0 bases from J; bases unmatched to any gene: 6. CDR3 region: CASSLTSGESTDTQYF. Here the CDR3 DNA reads TGTGCCAGCTCGCTTACTAGCGGGGAGAGCACAGATACGCAGTATTTT.

V is TRBV19 and J is TRBJ2-7; 7 bases line up with TRBD1. Germline trimming cut 3 bases from V and 4 bases from J; bases unmatched to any gene: 9. This CDR3 is built from 15 residues. Germline CDR1 reads LNHDA; CDR2 reads SQIVND (reference sequence). Here the CDR3 reads CASSITGTALYEQYF. CDR3 in DNA: TGTGCCAGTAGTATTACCGGGACAGCACTATACGAGCAGTACTTC.

Here the CDR3 reads CASSPRTSGRPYEQYF. DNA for the CDR3: TGTGCCAGCAGTCCCCGGACTAGCGGGAGGCCCTACGAGCAGTACTTC. This rearrangement joins TRBV28 to TRBJ2-7; TRBD2 matches 14 bases. The CDR3 contains 16 residues. With V trimmed by 5 bases and J by 2 bases, 5 bases remained unmatched. Looked up from germline, CDR1 is MDHEN and CDR2 is SYDVKM.

The chain joins TRBV29-1 to TRBJ1-2, with D hard to call. Deletions cut 6 bases from V and 4 bases from J, with 15 bases between. CDR1 is SQVTM, CDR2 ANQGSEA, per germline. This CDR3 has 13 amino acids. The CDR3 spells CSVSQKLAYGYTF. The CDR3 DNA reads TGCAGCGTCTCCCAGAAGCTTGCCTATGGCTACACCTTC.

V is TRBV4-3 and J is TRBJ2-2; D possibly corresponds to TRBD2 (6 bases). This CDR3 is built from 17 residues. V was pared by 0 bases and J by 6 bases, with 17 bases between. Germline V gene data show CDR1 as LGHNA and CDR2 as YSLEER. CDR3 residues: CASSQDHLAYWAGELFF. The CDR3 nucleotides read TGCGCCAGCAGCCAAGATCACCTAGCGTACTGGGCCGGGGAGCTGTTTTTT.

The chain combines TRBV2 with TRBJ2-1; weak D call: TRBD2 (7 bases). From germline, CDR1 is SNHLY and CDR2 FYNNEI. Deletions cut 5 bases from V and 9 bases from J, with 26 bases between. The CDR3 is 17 residues long. This chain's CDR3 is CASSPHPPGPRGAEQFF. CDR3 DNA sequence: TGTGCCAGCAGTCCCCACCCTCCGGGACCCCGGGGGGCTGAGCAGTTCTTC.

The chain is built from TRBV5-4 and TRBJ1-1; 7 bases agree with TRBD1. V lost 4 bases, J lost 5 bases, and 5 bases stayed unmatched. The CDR3 has 13 residues. Germline CDR1 and CDR2: SGHNT and YYREEE (reference sequence). In DNA, the CDR3 is TGTGCCAGCAGCACCAGGGGGAGAACTGAAGCTTTCTTT. Encoded protein: CASSTRGRTEAFF.

The table lists this clone with a few counts. The genes are TRBV5-1 and TRBJ1-2; no clear D gene. CDR1 and CDR2 (germline): SGHRS, YFSETQ. The ends were cut back, 4 bases at V and 3 bases at J, with 10 bases in the middle. CDR3 length equals 13 residues. The CDR3 bases are TGCGCCAGCAGCCCCGACGGGGACTATGGCTACACCTTC. Its translation is CASSPDGDYGYTF.

This sequence joins TRBV2 and TRBJ2-1, with unresolved D. The CDR3 sequence is 15 residues long. Germline V lookup: CDR1 SNHLY, CDR2 FYNNEI. Trimming pared 2 bases from V and 4 bases from J, leaving 12 bases between. CDR3 coding DNA: TGTGCCAGCAGTGAATACGCCTCCCGGTACAATGAGCAGTTCTTC. It is translated as CASSEYASRYNEQFF.

The table lists this clone with a few counts. The gene calls are TRBV5-6 and TRBJ2-3, with 7 bases aligning to TRBD1. The CDR3 runs 14 residues. Germline trimming cut 4 bases from V and 3 bases from J; bases unmatched to any gene: 5. Germline CDR1 is SGHDT and CDR2 is YYEEEE. DNA for the CDR3: TGTGCCAGCAGCAAATTGGACAGGACAGATACGCAGTATTTT. Translation: CASSKLDRTDTQYF.

Points on this clone: The DNA is left out, because the CDR3 cannot be placed on it with certainty; the CDR3 is given as TCRdb lists it. The J gene is TRBJ2-5, the V gene TRBV30. Germline V gene lookup returns CDR1 GTSNPN and CDR2 SVGIG (reference sequence). With termini counted, the CDR3 has 14 amino acids. The chain's CDR3 is CAWSVLWQQETQYF.